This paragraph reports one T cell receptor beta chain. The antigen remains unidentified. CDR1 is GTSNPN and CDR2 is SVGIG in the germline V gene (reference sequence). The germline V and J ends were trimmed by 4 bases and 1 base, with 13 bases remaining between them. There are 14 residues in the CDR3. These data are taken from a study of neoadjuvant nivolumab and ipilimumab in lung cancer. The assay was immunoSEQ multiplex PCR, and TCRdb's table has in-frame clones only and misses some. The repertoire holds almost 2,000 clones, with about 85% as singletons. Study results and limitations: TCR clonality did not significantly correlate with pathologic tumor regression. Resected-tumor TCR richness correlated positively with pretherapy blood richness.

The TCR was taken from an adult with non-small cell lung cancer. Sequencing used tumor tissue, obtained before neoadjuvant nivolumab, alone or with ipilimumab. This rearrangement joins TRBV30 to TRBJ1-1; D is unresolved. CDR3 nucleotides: TGTGCCTGGACCAAGGGAGTTGAGAACACTGAAGCTTTCTTT. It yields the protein CAWTKGVENTEAFF.